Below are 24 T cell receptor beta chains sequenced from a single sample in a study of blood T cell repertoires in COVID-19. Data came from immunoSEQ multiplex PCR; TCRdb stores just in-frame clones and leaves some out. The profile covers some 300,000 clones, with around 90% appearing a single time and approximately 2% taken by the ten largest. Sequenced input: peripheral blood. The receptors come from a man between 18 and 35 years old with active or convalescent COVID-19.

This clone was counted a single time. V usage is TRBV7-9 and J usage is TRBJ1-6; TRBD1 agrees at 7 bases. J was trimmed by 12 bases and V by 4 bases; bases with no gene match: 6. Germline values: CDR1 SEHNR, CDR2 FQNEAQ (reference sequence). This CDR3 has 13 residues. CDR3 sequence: CASSSDRSGPLHF. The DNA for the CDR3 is TGTGCCAGCAGCTCGGACAGGAGCGGACCCCTCCACTTT. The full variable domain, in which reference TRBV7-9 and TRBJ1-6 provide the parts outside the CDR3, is DTGVSQNPRHKITKRGQNVTFRCDPISEHNRLYWYRQTLGQGPEFLTYFQNEAQLEKSRLLSDRFSAERPKGSFSTLEIQRTEQGDSAMYLCASSSDRSGPLHFGNGTRLTVT.

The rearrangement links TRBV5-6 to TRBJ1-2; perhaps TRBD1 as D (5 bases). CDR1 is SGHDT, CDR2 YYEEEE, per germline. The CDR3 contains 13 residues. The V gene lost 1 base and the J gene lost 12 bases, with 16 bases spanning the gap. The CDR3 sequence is CASSLWQGPGDTF. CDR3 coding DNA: TGTGCCAGCAGCTTGTGGCAGGGCCCAGGCGACACCTTC.

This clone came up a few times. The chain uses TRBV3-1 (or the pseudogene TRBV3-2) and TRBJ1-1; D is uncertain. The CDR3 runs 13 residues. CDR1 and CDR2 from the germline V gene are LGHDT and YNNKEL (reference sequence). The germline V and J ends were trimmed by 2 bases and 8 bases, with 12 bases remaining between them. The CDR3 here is CASSQSAGFEAFF. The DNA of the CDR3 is TGTGCCAGCAGCCAAAGCGCGGGGTTCGAAGCTTTCTTT.

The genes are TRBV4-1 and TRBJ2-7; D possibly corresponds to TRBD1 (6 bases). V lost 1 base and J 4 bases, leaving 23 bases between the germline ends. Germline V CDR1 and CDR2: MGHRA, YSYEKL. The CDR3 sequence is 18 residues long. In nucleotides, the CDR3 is TGCGCCAGCAGCCAAGCCAATCCAAGAGGGGGACCGTCGTACGAGCAGTACTTC. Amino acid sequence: CASSQANPRGGPSYEQYF.

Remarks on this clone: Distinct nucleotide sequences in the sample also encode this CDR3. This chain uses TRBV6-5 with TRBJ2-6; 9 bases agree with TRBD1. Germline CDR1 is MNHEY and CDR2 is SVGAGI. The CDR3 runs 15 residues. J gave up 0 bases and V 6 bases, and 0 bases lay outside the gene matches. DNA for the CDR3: TGTGCCAGCAGGACAGGGGGCTCTGGGGCCAACGTCCTGACTTTC. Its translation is CASRTGGSGANVLTF.

The CDR3 spells CASSPEDTFGYTF. CDR3 DNA: TGTGCCAGCAGCCCCGAAGACACATTTGGCTACACCTTC. The chain combines TRBV7-2 with TRBJ1-2, with unresolved D. This CDR3 has 13 amino acids. Germline lookup yields CDR1 SGHTA and CDR2 FQGNSA. The V gene lost 5 bases and the J gene lost 7 bases, with 14 bases spanning the gap.

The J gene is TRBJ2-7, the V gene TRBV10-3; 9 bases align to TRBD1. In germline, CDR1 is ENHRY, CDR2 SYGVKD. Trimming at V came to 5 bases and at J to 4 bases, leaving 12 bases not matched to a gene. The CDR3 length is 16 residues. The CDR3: CAISPPGTGQGYEQYF. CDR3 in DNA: TGTGCCATCAGTCCCCCCGGAACGGGACAGGGTTACGAGCAGTACTTC.

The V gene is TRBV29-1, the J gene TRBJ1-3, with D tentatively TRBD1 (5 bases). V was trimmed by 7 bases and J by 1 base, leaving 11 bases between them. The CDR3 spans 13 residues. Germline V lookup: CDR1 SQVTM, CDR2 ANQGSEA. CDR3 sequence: CSAKQGSGNTIYF. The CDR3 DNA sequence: TGCAGCGCAAAGCAGGGATCTGGAAACACCATATATTTT.

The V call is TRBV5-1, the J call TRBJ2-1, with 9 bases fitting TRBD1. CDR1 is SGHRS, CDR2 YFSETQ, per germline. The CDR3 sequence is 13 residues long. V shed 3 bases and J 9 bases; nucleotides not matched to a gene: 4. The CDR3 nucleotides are TGCGCCAGCAGCTCAGACAGGGGGATTGAGCAGTTCTTC. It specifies CASSSDRGIEQFF.

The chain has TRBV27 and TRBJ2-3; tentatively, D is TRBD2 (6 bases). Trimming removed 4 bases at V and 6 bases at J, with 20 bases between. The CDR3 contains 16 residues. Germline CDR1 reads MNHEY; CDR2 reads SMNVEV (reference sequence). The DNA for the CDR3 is TGTGCCAGCAGTTCATCGAGGGTAGGAGGAGGGGATACGCAGTATTTT. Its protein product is CASSSSRVGGGDTQYF.

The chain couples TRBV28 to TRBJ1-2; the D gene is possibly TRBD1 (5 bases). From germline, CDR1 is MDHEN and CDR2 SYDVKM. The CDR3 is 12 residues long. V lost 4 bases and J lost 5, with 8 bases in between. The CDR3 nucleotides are TGTGCCAGCAGTTGGACAAGATATGGCTACACCTTC. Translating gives CASSWTRYGYTF.

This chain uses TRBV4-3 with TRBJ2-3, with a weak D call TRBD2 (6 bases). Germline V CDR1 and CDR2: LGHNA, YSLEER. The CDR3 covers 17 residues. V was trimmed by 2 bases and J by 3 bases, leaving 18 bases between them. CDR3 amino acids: CASSQSRGAGRTDTQYF. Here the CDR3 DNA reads TGCGCCAGCAGCCAATCTCGAGGGGCGGGGAGAACAGATACGCAGTATTTT.

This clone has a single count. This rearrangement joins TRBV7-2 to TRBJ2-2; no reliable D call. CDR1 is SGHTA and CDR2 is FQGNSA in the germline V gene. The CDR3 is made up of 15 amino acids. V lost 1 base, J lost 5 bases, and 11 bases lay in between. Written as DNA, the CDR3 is TGTGCCAGCAGCTTAGTCGTATTCAGGACCGGGGAGCTGTTTTTT. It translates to CASSLVVFRTGELFF. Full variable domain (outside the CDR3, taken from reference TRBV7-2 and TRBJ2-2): GAGVSQSPSNKVTEKGKDVELRCDPISGHTALYWYRQSLGQGLEFLIYFQGNSAPDKSGLPSDRFSAERTGGSVSTLTIQRTQQEDSAVYLCASSLVVFRTGELFFGEGSRLTVL.

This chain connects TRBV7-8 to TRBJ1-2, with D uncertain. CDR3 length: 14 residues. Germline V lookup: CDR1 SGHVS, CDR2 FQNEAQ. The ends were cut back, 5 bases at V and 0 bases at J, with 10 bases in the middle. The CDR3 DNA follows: TGTGCCAGCAGCCCAGACAATACTAACTATGGCTACACCTTC. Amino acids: CASSPDNTNYGYTF. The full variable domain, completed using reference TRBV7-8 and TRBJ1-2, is GAGVSQSPRYKVAKRGQDVALRCDPISGHVSLFWYQQALGQGPEFLTYFQNEAQLDKSGLPSDRFFAERPEGSVSTLKIQRTQQEDSAVYLCASSPDNTNYGYTFGSGTRLTVV.

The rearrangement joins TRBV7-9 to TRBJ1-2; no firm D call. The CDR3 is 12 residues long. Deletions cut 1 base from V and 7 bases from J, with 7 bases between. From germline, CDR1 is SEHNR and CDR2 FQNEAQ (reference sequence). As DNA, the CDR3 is TGTGCCAGCAGCTTAGTTACAAGTGGCTACACCTTC. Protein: CASSLVTSGYTF.

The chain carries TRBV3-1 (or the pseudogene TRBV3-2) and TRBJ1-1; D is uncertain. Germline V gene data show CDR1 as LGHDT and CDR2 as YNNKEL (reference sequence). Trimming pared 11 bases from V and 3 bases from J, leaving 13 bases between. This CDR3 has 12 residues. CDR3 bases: TGTGCCGCCTCAGACTGGGACACTGAAGCTTTCTTT. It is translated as CAASDWDTEAFF.

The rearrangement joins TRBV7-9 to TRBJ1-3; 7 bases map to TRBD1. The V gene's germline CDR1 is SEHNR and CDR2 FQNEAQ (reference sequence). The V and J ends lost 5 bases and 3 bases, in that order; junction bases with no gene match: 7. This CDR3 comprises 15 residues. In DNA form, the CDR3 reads TGTGCCAGCAGCCGAGGACAGGAGTATGGAAACACCATATATTTT. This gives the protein CASSRGQEYGNTIYF.

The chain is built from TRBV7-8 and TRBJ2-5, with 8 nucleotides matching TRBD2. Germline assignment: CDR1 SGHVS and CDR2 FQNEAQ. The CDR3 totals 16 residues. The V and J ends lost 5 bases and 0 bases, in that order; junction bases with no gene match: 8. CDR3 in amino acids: CASSPFSGVYQETQYF. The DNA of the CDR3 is TGTGCCAGCAGCCCATTTAGCGGGGTATACCAAGAGACCCAGTACTTC.

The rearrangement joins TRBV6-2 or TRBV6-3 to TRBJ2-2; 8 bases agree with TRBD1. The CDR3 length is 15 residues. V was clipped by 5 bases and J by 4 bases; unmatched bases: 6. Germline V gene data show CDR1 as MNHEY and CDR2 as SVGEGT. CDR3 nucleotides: TGTGCCAGCAGTCGGACAGGGCGGGGCACCGGGGAGCTGTTTTTT. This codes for CASSRTGRGTGELFF.

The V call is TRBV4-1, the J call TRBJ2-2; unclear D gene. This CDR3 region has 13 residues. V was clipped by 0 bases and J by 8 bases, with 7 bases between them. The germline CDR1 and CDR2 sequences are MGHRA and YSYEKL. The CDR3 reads CASSQDYRGELFF. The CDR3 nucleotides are TGCGCCAGCAGCCAAGATTATCGGGGGGAGCTGTTTTTT.

The CDR3 reads CASSQEIRTGGNEQFF. CDR3 coding DNA: TGCGCCAGCAGCCAAGAGATACGGACAGGGGGCAATGAGCAGTTCTTC. This sequence joins TRBV4-3 and TRBJ2-1; 10 nucleotides align to TRBD1. The CDR3 runs to 16 residues. Germline CDR1 reads LGHNA; CDR2 reads YSLEER. Trimming cost V 0 bases and J 6 bases; bases outside gene matches: 5.

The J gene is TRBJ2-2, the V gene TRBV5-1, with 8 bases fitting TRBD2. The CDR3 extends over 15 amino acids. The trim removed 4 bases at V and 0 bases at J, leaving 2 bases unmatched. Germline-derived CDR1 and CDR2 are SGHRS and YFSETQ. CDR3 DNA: TGCGCCAGCAGCCTACTAGCGGCGAACACCGGGGAGCTGTTTTTT. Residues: CASSLLAANTGELFF. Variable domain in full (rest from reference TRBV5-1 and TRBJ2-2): KAGVTQTPRYLIKTRGQQVTLSCSPISGHRSVSWYQQTPGQGLQFLFEYFSETQRNKGNFPGRFSGRQFSNSRSEMNVSTLELGDSALYLCASSLLAANTGELFFGEGSRLTVL.

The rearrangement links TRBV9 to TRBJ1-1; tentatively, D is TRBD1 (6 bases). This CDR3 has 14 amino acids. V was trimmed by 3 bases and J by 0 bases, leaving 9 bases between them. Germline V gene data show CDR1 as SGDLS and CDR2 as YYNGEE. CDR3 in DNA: TGTGCCAGCAGCGGACAGGACATGAACACTGAAGCTTTCTTT. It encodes CASSGQDMNTEAFF.

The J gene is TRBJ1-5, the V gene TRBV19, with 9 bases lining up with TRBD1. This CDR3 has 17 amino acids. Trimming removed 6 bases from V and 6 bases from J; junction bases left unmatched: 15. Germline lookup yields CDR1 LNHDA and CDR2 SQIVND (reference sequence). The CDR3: CASRPRGGQGKAQPQHF. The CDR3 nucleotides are TGTGCCAGTAGACCACGGGGGGGACAGGGCAAGGCTCAGCCCCAGCATTTT.